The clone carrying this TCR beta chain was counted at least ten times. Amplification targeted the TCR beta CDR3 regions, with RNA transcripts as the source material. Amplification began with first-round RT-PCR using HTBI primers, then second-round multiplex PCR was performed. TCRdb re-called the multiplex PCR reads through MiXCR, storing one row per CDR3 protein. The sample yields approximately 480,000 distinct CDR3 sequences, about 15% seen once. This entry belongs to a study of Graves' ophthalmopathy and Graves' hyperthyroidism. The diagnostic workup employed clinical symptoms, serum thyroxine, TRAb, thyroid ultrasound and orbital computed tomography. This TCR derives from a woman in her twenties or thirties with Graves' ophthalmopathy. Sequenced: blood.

The CDR3 is CASSYRNMNTEAFF. CDR3 coding DNA: TGTGCCAGCAGTTACAGGAATATGAACACTGAAGCTTTCTTT. The rearrangement joins TRBV6-5 to TRBJ1-1; D gene unclear. The CDR3 sequence is 14 residues long. The ends were cut back, 2 bases at V and 0 bases at J, with 7 bases in the middle. Germline values: CDR1 MNHEY, CDR2 SVGAGI.